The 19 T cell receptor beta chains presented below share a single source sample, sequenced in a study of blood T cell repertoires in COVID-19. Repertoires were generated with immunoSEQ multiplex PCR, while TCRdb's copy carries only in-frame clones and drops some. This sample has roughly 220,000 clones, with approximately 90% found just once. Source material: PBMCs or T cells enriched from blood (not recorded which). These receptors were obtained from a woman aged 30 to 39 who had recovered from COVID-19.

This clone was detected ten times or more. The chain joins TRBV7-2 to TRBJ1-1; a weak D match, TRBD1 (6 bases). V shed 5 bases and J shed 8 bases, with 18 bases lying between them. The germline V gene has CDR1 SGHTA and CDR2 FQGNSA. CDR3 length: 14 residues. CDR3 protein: CASSPYPGHSEAFF. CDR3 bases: TGTGCCAGCAGCCCGTACCCGGGACACTCCGAAGCTTTCTTT.

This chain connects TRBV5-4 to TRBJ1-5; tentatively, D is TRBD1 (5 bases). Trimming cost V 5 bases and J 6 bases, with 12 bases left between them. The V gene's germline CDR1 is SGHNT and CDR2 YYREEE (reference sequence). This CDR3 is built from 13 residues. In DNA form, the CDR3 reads TGTGCCAGCAGTACTCAGGGCACTCAGCCCCAGCATTTT. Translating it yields CASSTQGTQPQHF.

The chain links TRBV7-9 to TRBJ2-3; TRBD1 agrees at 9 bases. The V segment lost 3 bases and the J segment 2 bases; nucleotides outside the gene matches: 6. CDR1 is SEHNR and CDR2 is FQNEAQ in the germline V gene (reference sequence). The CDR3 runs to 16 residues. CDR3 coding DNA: TGTGCCAGCAGCTTCGGGACAGGGCAACCCACAGATACGCAGTATTTT. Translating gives CASSFGTGQPTDTQYF.

CDR3 nucleotides: TGTGCCAGCAGCCCCGACAGGGATAGCAATCAGCCCCAGCATTTT. This sequence encodes CASSPDRDSNQPQHF. The chain links TRBV6-2 or TRBV6-3 to TRBJ1-5; 7 bases agree with TRBD1. J lost 0 bases, V lost 6 bases, and 5 bases had no gene match. Germline V CDR1 and CDR2: MNHEY, SVGEGT. The CDR3 covers 15 residues.

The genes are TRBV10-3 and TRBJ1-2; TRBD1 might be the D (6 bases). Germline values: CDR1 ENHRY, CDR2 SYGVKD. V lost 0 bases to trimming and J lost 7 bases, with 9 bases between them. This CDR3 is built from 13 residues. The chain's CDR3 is CAISESTGSGYTF. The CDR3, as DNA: TGTGCCATCAGTGAGTCGACAGGATCTGGCTACACCTTC.

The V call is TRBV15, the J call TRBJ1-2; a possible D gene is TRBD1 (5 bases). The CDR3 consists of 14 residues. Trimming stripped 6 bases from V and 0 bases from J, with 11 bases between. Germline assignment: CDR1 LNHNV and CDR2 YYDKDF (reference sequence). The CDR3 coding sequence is TGTGCCACCAGTGAAGACAGATCTAACTATGGCTACACCTTC. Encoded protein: CATSEDRSNYGYTF.

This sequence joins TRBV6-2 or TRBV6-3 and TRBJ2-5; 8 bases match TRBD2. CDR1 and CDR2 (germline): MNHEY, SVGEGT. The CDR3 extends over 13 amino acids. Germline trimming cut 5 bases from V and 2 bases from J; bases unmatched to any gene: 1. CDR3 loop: CASSGTRQETQYF. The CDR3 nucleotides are TGTGCCAGCAGTGGGACTAGGCAAGAGACCCAGTACTTC.

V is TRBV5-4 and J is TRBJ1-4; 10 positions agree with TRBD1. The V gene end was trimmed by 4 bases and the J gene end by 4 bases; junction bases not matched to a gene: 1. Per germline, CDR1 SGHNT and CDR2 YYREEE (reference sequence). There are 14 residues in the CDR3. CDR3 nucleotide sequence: TGTGCCAGCAGCCGGGACAGGGGTAATGAAAAACTGTTTTTT. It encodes CASSRDRGNEKLFF.

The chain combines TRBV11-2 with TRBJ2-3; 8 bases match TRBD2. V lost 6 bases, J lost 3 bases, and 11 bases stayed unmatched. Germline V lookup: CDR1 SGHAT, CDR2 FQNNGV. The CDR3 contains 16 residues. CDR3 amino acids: CASSHPGLGGTDTQYF. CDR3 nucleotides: TGTGCCAGCAGTCACCCGGGACTAGGGGGGACAGATACGCAGTATTTT.

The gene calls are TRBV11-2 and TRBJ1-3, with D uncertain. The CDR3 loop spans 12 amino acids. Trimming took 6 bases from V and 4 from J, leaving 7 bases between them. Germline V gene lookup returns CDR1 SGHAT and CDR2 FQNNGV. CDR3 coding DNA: TGTGCCAGCAGACTGACAGGAAACACCATATATTTT. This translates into CASRLTGNTIYF. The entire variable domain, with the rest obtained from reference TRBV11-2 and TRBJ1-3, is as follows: EAGVAQSPRYKIIEKRQSVAFWCNPISGHATLYWYQQILGQGPKLLIQFQNNGVVDDSQLPKDRFSAERLKGVDSTLKIQPAKLEDSAVYLCASRLTGNTIYFGEGSWLTVV.

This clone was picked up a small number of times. The CDR3 region is CASSLRDRVYEQYF. For the CDR3, the DNA is TGTGCCAGCTCACTCCGGGACAGGGTTTACGAGCAGTACTTC. The rearrangement joins TRBV18 to TRBJ2-7; TRBD1 agrees at 9 bases. J lost 4 bases, V lost 4 bases, and 5 bases had no gene match. CDR1 and CDR2 (germline): KGHSH, LQKENI. This CDR3 has 14 amino acids.

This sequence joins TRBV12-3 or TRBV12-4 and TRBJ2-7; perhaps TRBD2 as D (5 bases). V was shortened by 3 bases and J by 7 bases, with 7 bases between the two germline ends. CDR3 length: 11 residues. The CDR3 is CASSFGEEQYF. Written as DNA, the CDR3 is TGTGCCAGCAGTTTCGGGGAGGAGCAGTACTTC.

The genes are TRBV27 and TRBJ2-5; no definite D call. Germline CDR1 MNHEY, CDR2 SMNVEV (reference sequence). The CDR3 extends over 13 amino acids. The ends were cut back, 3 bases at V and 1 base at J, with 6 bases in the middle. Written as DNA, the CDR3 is TGTGCCAGCAGTTTTTCGAGCCAAGAGACCCAGTACTTC. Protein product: CASSFSSQETQYF.

The DNA of the CDR3 is TGTGCCAGCAGCTTAGTAGGCAGGGGGCACACTGAAGCTTTCTTT. It encodes CASSLVGRGHTEAFF. The rearrangement joins TRBV7-9 to TRBJ1-1, with TRBD1 identical over 8 bases. V was pared by 1 base and J by 3 bases, with 4 bases of the junction left unmatched. The CDR3 loop spans 15 amino acids. The V gene's germline CDR1 is SEHNR and CDR2 FQNEAQ (reference sequence). Looking up the rest from reference TRBV7-9 and TRBJ1-1 gives the full variable domain: DTGVSQNPRHKITKRGQNVTFRCDPISEHNRLYWYRQTLGQGPEFLTYFQNEAQLEKSRLLSDRFSAERPKGSFSTLEIQRTEQGDSAMYLCASSLVGRGHTEAFFGQGTRLTVV.

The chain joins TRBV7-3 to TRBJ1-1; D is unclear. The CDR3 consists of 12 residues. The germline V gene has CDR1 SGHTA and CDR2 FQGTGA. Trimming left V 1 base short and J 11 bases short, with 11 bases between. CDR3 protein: CASSLITRLAFF. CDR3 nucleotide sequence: TGTGCCAGCAGCTTAATTACGAGGTTGGCTTTCTTT.

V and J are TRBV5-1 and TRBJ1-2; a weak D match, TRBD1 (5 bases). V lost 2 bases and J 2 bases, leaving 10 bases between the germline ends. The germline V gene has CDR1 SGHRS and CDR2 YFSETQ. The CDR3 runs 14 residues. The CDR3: CASSFTGPNYGYTF. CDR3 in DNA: TGCGCCAGCAGCTTTACAGGTCCCAACTATGGCTACACCTTC. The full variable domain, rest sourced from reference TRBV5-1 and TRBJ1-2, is KAGVTQTPRYLIKTRGQQVTLSCSPISGHRSVSWYQQTPGQGLQFLFEYFSETQRNKGNFPGRFSGRQFSNSRSEMNVSTLELGDSALYLCASSFTGPNYGYTFGSGTRLTVV.

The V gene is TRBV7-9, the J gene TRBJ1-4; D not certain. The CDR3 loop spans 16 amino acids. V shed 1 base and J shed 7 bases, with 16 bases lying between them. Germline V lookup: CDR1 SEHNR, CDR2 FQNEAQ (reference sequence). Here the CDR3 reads CASSLVSVQLGEKLFF. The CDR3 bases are TGTGCCAGCAGCTTAGTTTCCGTTCAACTAGGTGAAAAACTGTTTTTT.

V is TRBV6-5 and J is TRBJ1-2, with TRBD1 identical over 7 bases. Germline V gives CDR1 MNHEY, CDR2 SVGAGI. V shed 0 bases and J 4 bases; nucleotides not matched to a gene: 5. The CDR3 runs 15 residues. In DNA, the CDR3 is TGTGCCAGCAGTTACTCTAGGGGGCGCAGCTATGGCTACACCTTC. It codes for CASSYSRGRSYGYTF.

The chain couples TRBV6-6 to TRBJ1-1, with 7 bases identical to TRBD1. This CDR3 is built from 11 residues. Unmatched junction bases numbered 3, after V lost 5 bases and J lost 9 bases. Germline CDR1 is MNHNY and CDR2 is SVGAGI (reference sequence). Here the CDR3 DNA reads TGTGCCAGCAGTGCACAGGGGAAAGCTTTCTTT. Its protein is CASSAQGKAFF.